One sample yielded the 15 T cell receptor beta chains listed below, sequenced in a study of blood T cell repertoires in COVID-19. The assay was immunoSEQ multiplex PCR, and TCRdb's table has in-frame clones only and misses some. The sample lists about 99,000 clones, 70% to 80% occurring once. The sample comprised peripheral blood. These TCRs come from a woman older than 75 with active or convalescent COVID-19.

V is TRBV20-1 and J is TRBJ1-1; perhaps TRBD1 as D (6 bases). V was trimmed by 6 bases and J by 10 bases, leaving 12 bases between them. CDR3 length: 10 residues. Germline loops: CDR1 DFQATT, CDR2 SNEGSKA (reference sequence). CDR3 sequence: CSAYRERAFF. The CDR3 DNA sequence: TGCAGTGCCTACAGGGAAAGAGCTTTCTTT.

This chain links TRBV19 with TRBJ2-6; possible D gene TRBD2, 6 bases. With 3 bases removed from V and 4 bases from J, the gap between germline ends came to 10 bases. Germline loops: CDR1 LNHDA, CDR2 SQIVND (reference sequence). The CDR3 length is 15 residues. The CDR3, as DNA: TGTGCCAGTAGTATCTCGGCGGGAGGGGCCAACGTCCTGACTTTC. The encoded protein is CASSISAGGANVLTF.

This clone occurred once. This CDR3 reads CASSVTSENTEAFF. CDR3 DNA: TGTGCCAGCAGCGTAACGTCAGAGAACACTGAAGCTTTCTTT. The gene calls are TRBV9 and TRBJ1-1; D is unclear. Germline-derived CDR1 and CDR2 are SGDLS and YYNGEE. V was clipped by 1 base and J by 1 base, with 8 bases between them. This CDR3 is 14 amino acids long.

This chain connects TRBV2 to TRBJ1-1; weak D call: TRBD1 (5 bases). Trimming stripped 0 bases from V and 2 bases from J, with 13 bases between. The CDR3 covers 16 residues. The germline V gene has CDR1 SNHLY and CDR2 FYNNEI. CDR3 nucleotides: TGTGCCAGCAGTGAAGCACCCGGGAGGGGCAACACTGAAGCTTTCTTT. Translated: CASSEAPGRGNTEAFF.

A few counts support this clone. The gene calls are TRBV29-1 and TRBJ1-2; 7 nucleotides agree with TRBD1. Germline V gene sequence: CDR1 SQVTM, CDR2 ANQGSEA. The V and J ends lost 3 bases and 2 bases, in that order; junction bases with no gene match: 3. The CDR3 totals 13 residues. Here the CDR3 reads CSVDSRGNYGYTF. DNA of the CDR3: TGCAGCGTTGACTCCAGGGGGAACTATGGCTACACCTTC.

Turning to this clone: Its ends do not fully match the called genes, so a read error is possible. This chain connects TRBV6-1 to TRBJ2-3; TRBD1 matches 7 bases. Looked up from germline, CDR1 is MNHNS and CDR2 is SASEGT. The CDR3 runs to 14 residues. The CDR3 sequence is CASREGQGTDTQYF. The CDR3, as DNA: TGTGCCAGCAGGGAAGGACAGGGCACAGATACGCAGTATTTT.

As to this clone: One end of the junction varies from germline; a read error may be responsible. The chain has TRBV5-1 and TRBJ1-1; tentative D call: TRBD1 (6 bases). The germline gives CDR1 SGHRS, CDR2 YFSETQ. The CDR3 runs 15 residues. CDR3: CASSLYRAYDTEAFF. The CDR3 bases are TGTGCCAGCAGCTTGTACAGGGCTTATGACACTGAAGCTTTCTTT.

The rearrangement links TRBV12-5 to TRBJ2-3; TRBD2 aligns across 9 bases. Trimming at V came to 5 bases and at J to 4 bases, leaving 13 bases not matched to a gene. Germline-derived CDR1 and CDR2 are LGHNT and FRNRAP. The CDR3 loop spans 17 amino acids. The CDR3 here is CASGPGGSGRRADTQYF. The CDR3 nucleotides read TGTGCTAGTGGTCCTGGTGGTAGCGGGAGAAGAGCAGATACGCAGTATTTT.

The chain couples TRBV5-4 to TRBJ2-1; TRBD2 matches 12 bases. Germline V CDR1 and CDR2: SGHNT, YYREEE (reference sequence). With V trimmed by 4 bases and J by 7 bases, 6 bases remained unmatched. The CDR3 extends over 15 amino acids. The CDR3 loop reads CASSMTSGSMNEQFF. CDR3 sequence (DNA): TGTGCCAGCAGCATGACTAGCGGGAGCATGAATGAGCAGTTCTTC.

The chain joins TRBV6-2 or TRBV6-3 to TRBJ2-3, with D perhaps TRBD2 (6 bases). Germline CDR1 and CDR2: MNHEY and SVGEGT. Trimming removed 2 bases from V and 6 bases from J, with 18 bases in between. The CDR3 extends over 16 amino acids. CDR3 loop: CASSYRGTSFGDTQYF. The DNA for the CDR3 is TGTGCCAGCAGTTACCGAGGGACTTCTTTTGGGGATACGCAGTATTTT.

This clone occurred a few times. The V call is TRBV5-5, the J call TRBJ1-2, with D possibly TRBD1 on 5 matching bases. V lost 0 bases and J lost 4, with 19 bases in between. The CDR3 spans 17 residues. CDR1 SGHKS and CDR2 YYEKEE come from the germline V gene (reference sequence). The CDR3 DNA sequence: TGTGCCAGCAGCTTGGAGGGGTTGCAGGGTTTAAGCTATGGCTACACCTTC. Encoded protein: CASSLEGLQGLSYGYTF.

The CDR3 spells CASSQPQDRGSTEAFF. In DNA, the CDR3 is TGCGCCAGCAGTCAACCCCAGGACAGGGGTAGCACTGAAGCTTTCTTT. The chain couples TRBV23-1 to TRBJ1-1; the match to TRBD1 covers 9 bases. TRBV23-1 is filed as an ORF, its function uncertain. The V and J ends lost 2 bases and 4 bases, in that order; junction bases with no gene match: 8. The CDR3 is made up of 16 amino acids.

The chain is built from TRBV11-2 and TRBJ2-5; 8 bases align to TRBD2. The CDR3 consists of 17 residues. J gave up 3 bases and V 1 base, and 10 bases lay outside the gene matches. The germline V gene encodes CDR1 SGHAT and CDR2 FQNNGV. The CDR3 is CASSLGVSGTGEETQYF. In DNA, the CDR3 is TGTGCCAGCAGCTTAGGTGTTAGCGGGACCGGGGAAGAGACCCAGTACTTC.

This clone was seen a few times. The rearrangement uses TRBV28 and TRBJ2-7, with D perhaps TRBD2 (5 bases). The CDR3 extends over 17 amino acids. Trimming removed 2 bases from V and 2 bases from J, with 19 bases in between. Germline V gives CDR1 MDHEN, CDR2 SYDVKM. CDR3 residues: CASSLAGLGLGTYEQYF. CDR3 nucleotide sequence: TGTGCCAGCAGTTTAGCGGGTTTGGGCCTCGGGACCTACGAGCAGTACTTC.

The chain employs TRBV5-1 and TRBJ2-1; possible D gene TRBD2, 6 bases. This CDR3 has 16 amino acids. Germline CDR1 SGHRS, CDR2 YFSETQ. Between the trimmed V and J ends, which lost 4 bases and 0 bases, there was a span of 14 bases. CDR3 DNA: TGCGCCAGCAGCCTATCCGGGAGTAGCTCCTACAATGAGCAGTTCTTC. Protein: CASSLSGSSSYNEQFF.